Presented here are 5 T cell receptor beta chains from one specimen sequenced in a study of blood T cell repertoires in COVID-19 (TCRdb year 2020). Receptor amplification or capture employed the immunoSEQ multiplex PCR assay. TCRdb re-hosts the immuneACCESS table, in-frame sequences only. Its copies lack some clones; in the studies checked, an unresolved V gene accounts for under half of them, and the cause for the rest is not known. Within this sample are fewer than 150,000 clones, with about 85% of them counted one time only. About 13% of the sample is taken by the ten largest. Sequences were obtained from peripheral blood. The source of these receptors is a human donor in a cohort sampled during active COVID-19.

The chain employs TRBV7-3 and TRBJ2-3; the D gene is possibly TRBD2 (6 bases). V was clipped by 0 bases and J by 8 bases, with 12 bases between them. From germline, CDR1 is SGHTA and CDR2 FQGTGA. The CDR3 is 14 residues long. The CDR3 sequence: CASSLTPGVGTQYF. CDR3 nucleotide sequence: TGTGCCAGCAGCTTAACTCCGGGGGTGGGTACGCAGTATTTT.

J is TRBJ2-7 and V is TRBV5-4; the match to TRBD1 covers 7 bases. Germline V CDR1 and CDR2: SGHNT, YYREEE (reference sequence). CDR3 size: 14 residues. Unmatched junction bases numbered 6, after V lost 1 base and J lost 5 bases. The CDR3 reads CASSLKTGSNEQYF. For the CDR3, the DNA is TGTGCCAGCAGCTTGAAGACAGGGAGCAACGAGCAGTACTTC.

The chain joins TRBV30 to TRBJ1-2, with D tentatively TRBD1 (5 bases). Trimming pared 3 bases from V and 8 bases from J, leaving 10 bases between. The CDR3 has 11 amino acids. Germline V gene data show CDR1 as GTSNPN and CDR2 as SVGIG (reference sequence). The CDR3 here is CAWSRVRGYTF. CDR3 coding DNA: TGTGCCTGGAGCAGGGTCCGGGGCTACACCTTC. The full variable domain, rest sourced from reference TRBV30 and TRBJ1-2, is SQTIHQWPATLVQPVGSPLSLECTVEGTSNPNLYWYRQAAGRGLQLLFYSVGIGQISSEVPQNLSASRPQDRQFILSSKKLLLSDSGFYLCAWSRVRGYTFGSGTRLTVV.

V usage is TRBV6-4 and J usage is TRBJ1-2; perhaps TRBD1 as D (6 bases). CDR3 size: 14 residues. Germline V CDR1 and CDR2: MRHNA, SNTAGT. V shed 5 bases and J shed 2 bases, with 12 bases lying between them. The CDR3 bases are TGTGCCAGCAGTCCTCACAGGGCGAACTATGGCTACACCTTC. The encoded protein is CASSPHRANYGYTF.

The chain has TRBV19 and TRBJ1-5; D perhaps matches TRBD1 (5 bases). Between the trimmed V and J ends, which lost 7 bases and 2 bases, there was a span of 24 bases. The CDR3 is 18 residues long. Germline-derived CDR1 and CDR2 are LNHDA and SQIVND (reference sequence). CDR3 nucleotide sequence: TGTGCCAGTACTGAGGGGTTTGCGAAAGGGACTGGCAATCAGCCCCAGCATTTT. Its translation is CASTEGFAKGTGNQPQHF.